Shown below are 32 T cell receptor beta chains from a single sample sequenced in a study of early T cells in non-severe SARS-CoV-2 infection. TCRdb reprocessed the 5' RACE reads via MiXCR and lists one record per CDR3 protein. The profile shows tens of thousands of distinct CDR3 sequences, more than 8.5% of them singletons. Sequencing was done on a sample of whole blood. All receptors derive from an adult who was a healthcare worker with PCR-confirmed SARS-CoV-2 infection or an uninfected control (not recorded which).

This clonotype was observed at least ten times. V usage is TRBV27 and J usage is TRBJ2-1; 10 positions agree with TRBD2. Germline V CDR1 and CDR2: MNHEY, SMNVEV (reference sequence). This CDR3 has 16 amino acids. Trimming at V came to 1 base and at J to 10 bases, leaving 10 bases not matched to a gene. The CDR3 DNA reads as TGTGCCAGCAGTTTATTTCCCAGCGGGAGGGCCGGGGAGCAGTTCTTC. Amino acid sequence: CASSLFPSGRAGEQFF.

This rearrangement joins TRBV28 to TRBJ2-7, with 8 bases aligning to TRBD1. The CDR3 covers 16 residues. The J segment lost 3 bases and the V segment lost 1 base, leaving 8 bases of the junction unmatched. The germline gives CDR1 MDHEN, CDR2 SYDVKM. CDR3 sequence reads: CASSLSDRGIYYEQYF. CDR3 nucleotide sequence: TGTGCCAGCAGTTTATCCGACAGGGGAATATACTACGAGCAGTACTTC.

This clonotype was detected ten times or more. The chain uses TRBV14 and TRBJ1-4; D remains unclear. This CDR3 has 13 residues. Looked up from germline, CDR1 is SGHDN and CDR2 is FVKESK. V dropped 1 base and J dropped 7 bases, with 7 bases sitting between them. CDR3 DNA: TGTGCCAGCAGCCAAGTTCTAAGTGAAAAACTGTTTTTT. Protein sequence: CASSQVLSEKLFF. The full variable domain, rest sourced from reference TRBV14 and TRBJ1-4, is EAGVTQFPSHSVIEKGQTVTLRCDPISGHDNLYWYRRVMGKEIKFLLHFVKESKQDESGMPNNRFLAERTGGTYSTLKVQPAELEDSGVYFCASSQVLSEKLFFGSGTQLSVL.

This clonotype has at least ten counts. The chain has TRBV4-2 and TRBJ1-5; D not certain. This CDR3 is built from 16 residues. Trimming took 1 base from V and 9 from J, leaving 19 bases between them. Looked up from germline, CDR1 is LGHNA and CDR2 is YNFKEQ. CDR3 protein: CASSQGGLAETRPQHF. The CDR3 nucleotides are TGTGCCAGCAGCCAAGGGGGTCTGGCAGAGACCCGGCCCCAGCATTTT.

J is TRBJ1-4 and V is TRBV7-9; D remains ambiguous. The V gene lost 5 bases and the J gene lost 7 bases, with 14 bases spanning the gap. The CDR3 sequence is 14 residues long. Germline CDR1 reads SEHNR; CDR2 reads FQNEAQ (reference sequence). CDR3 protein: CASSPPGLGEKLFF. The CDR3 nucleotides are TGTGCCAGCAGCCCCCCGGGATTAGGTGAAAAACTGTTTTTT. The variable domain in full, with the rest retrieved from reference TRBV7-9 and TRBJ1-4, is DTGVSQNPRHKITKRGQNVTFRCDPISEHNRLYWYRQTLGQGPEFLTYFQNEAQLEKSRLLSDRFSAERPKGSFSTLEIQRTEQGDSAMYLCASSPPGLGEKLFFGSGTQLSVL.

This clonotype was detected ten times or more. The V and J genes are TRBV6-2 or TRBV6-3 and TRBJ2-7, with D possibly matching TRBD2 (5 bases). The CDR3 length is 15 residues. Germline CDR1 and CDR2: MNHEY and SVGEGT. Between the trimmed V and J ends, which lost 6 bases and 2 bases, there was a span of 17 bases. The CDR3 sequence: CASRILQLDTYEQYF. The CDR3 nucleotides are TGTGCCAGCAGAATCCTACAACTAGATACCTACGAGCAGTACTTC.

This clonotype was observed many times. This sequence joins TRBV6-6 and TRBJ1-5; 11 nucleotides line up with TRBD1. Germline CDR1 is MNHNY and CDR2 is SVGAGI (reference sequence). CDR3 size: 21 residues. V lost 0 bases to trimming and J lost 5 bases; unmatched junction nucleotides: 18. CDR3 region: CASSYSIRVDRDRGVYQPQHF. CDR3 nucleotide sequence: TGTGCCAGCAGTTACTCGATCAGAGTTGACCGGGACAGGGGGGTTTATCAGCCCCAGCATTTT.

This clonotype was counted many times. CDR3 sequence reads: CASSYGQRAFF. The CDR3 DNA is TGTGCCAGCAGTTACGGACAAAGAGCTTTCTTT. The chain carries TRBV6-5 and TRBJ1-1; possible D gene TRBD1, 5 bases. Deletions cut 2 bases from V and 10 bases from J, with 8 bases between. The CDR3 runs 11 residues. Germline V gene sequence: CDR1 MNHEY, CDR2 SVGAGI.

The chain combines TRBV6-1 with TRBJ2-7; TRBD1 matches 7 bases. Germline trimming cut 2 bases from V and 2 bases from J; bases unmatched to any gene: 6. CDR1 MNHNS and CDR2 SASEGT come from the germline V gene. CDR3 size: 15 residues. CDR3: CASSENKQGPYEQYF. The CDR3 region has the DNA TGTGCCAGCAGTGAAAATAAACAGGGGCCCTACGAGCAGTACTTC.

In its sample, this clonotype was seen many times. The V gene is TRBV27, the J gene TRBJ1-5; 10 positions agree with TRBD1. The V and J ends lost 6 bases and 5 bases, in that order; junction bases with no gene match: 16. The germline CDR1 and CDR2 sequences are MNHEY and SMNVEV (reference sequence). The CDR3 totals 18 residues. In nucleotides, the CDR3 is TGTGCCAGCAGCCGTCGCATACCGGGACAGGGGTCCGATCAGCCCCAGCATTTT. It encodes CASSRRIPGQGSDQPQHF.

Many counts were recorded for this clonotype. The genes are TRBV11-2 and TRBJ2-1, with 13 nucleotides matching TRBD2. V lost 5 bases, J lost 8 bases, and 6 bases stayed unmatched. CDR3 length equals 15 residues. CDR1 SGHAT and CDR2 FQNNGV come from the germline V gene. The CDR3 is CASSMTSGRMYEQFF. CDR3 nucleotides: TGTGCCAGCAGCATGACTAGCGGGAGGATGTATGAGCAGTTCTTC. The entire variable domain, with the rest obtained from reference TRBV11-2 and TRBJ2-1, is as follows: EAGVAQSPRYKIIEKRQSVAFWCNPISGHATLYWYQQILGQGPKLLIQFQNNGVVDDSQLPKDRFSAERLKGVDSTLKIQPAKLEDSAVYLCASSMTSGRMYEQFFGPGTRLTVL.

This clonotype was seen ten or more times. This rearrangement joins TRBV20-1 to TRBJ2-1; D not resolved. Trimming removed 3 bases from V and 9 bases from J, with 15 bases in between. From germline, CDR1 is DFQATT and CDR2 SNEGSKA (reference sequence). The CDR3 consists of 13 residues. DNA of the CDR3: TGCAGTGCTAGTCAGCGAGCCGCAAGTGAGCAGTTCTTC. Translating gives CSASQRAASEQFF.

This clonotype was detected ten times or more. The chain combines TRBV6-5 with TRBJ2-3; D may be TRBD2 (6 bases). The ends were cut back, 7 bases at V and 2 bases at J, with 16 bases in the middle. The CDR3 extends over 15 amino acids. The V gene's germline CDR1 is MNHEY and CDR2 SVGAGI. CDR3 loop: CASTYRGLLTDTQYF. Written as DNA, the CDR3 is TGTGCCAGCACCTACCGGGGACTCCTCACAGATACGCAGTATTTT.

This clonotype was seen more than once but under ten times. This chain links TRBV12-3 or TRBV12-4 with TRBJ2-7, with no clear D. V was clipped by 5 bases and J by 5 bases, with 13 bases between them. The CDR3 spans 13 residues. CDR3 in amino acids: CASSLIVGNEQYF. The CDR3 bases are TGTGCCAGCAGTCTCATTGTGGGGAACGAGCAGTACTTC.

This clonotype occurred many times. The gene calls are TRBV2 and TRBJ2-1, with 9 bases fitting TRBD2. Germline trimming cut 6 bases from V and 3 bases from J; bases unmatched to any gene: 3. The CDR3 is 14 amino acids. CDR1 and CDR2 from the germline V gene are SNHLY and FYNNEI. The CDR3 DNA follows: TGTGCCAGCAGGGTTAGCGGGGGCTACAATGAGCAGTTCTTC. This encodes CASRVSGGYNEQFF. Supplemented by reference TRBV2 and TRBJ2-1, the full variable domain reads EPEVTQTPSHQVTQMGQEVILRCVPISNHLYFYWYRQILGQKVEFLVSFYNNEISEKSEIFDDQFSVERPDGSNFTLKIRSTKLEDSAMYFCASRVSGGYNEQFFGPGTRLTVL.

In this sample, this clonotype turned up many times. This CDR3 reads CASSRDRGRETQYF. The DNA of the CDR3 is TGCGCCAGCAGCCGGGACAGGGGGCGAGAGACCCAGTACTTC. This chain uses TRBV4-1 with TRBJ2-5; 12 nucleotides align to TRBD1. V trimming: 4 bases; J trimming: 4 bases; junction bases outside the gene matches: 1. The CDR3 runs to 14 residues. In germline, CDR1 is MGHRA, CDR2 YSYEKL.

This chain links TRBV28 with TRBJ1-1; D gene uncertain. This CDR3 is 11 amino acids long. V was trimmed by 6 bases and J by 1 base, leaving 3 bases between them. CDR1 is MDHEN, CDR2 SYDVKM, per germline. The DNA for the CDR3 is TGTGCCAGCAGCCAGAACACTGAAGCTTTCTTT. It codes for CASSQNTEAFF. The variable domain in full, with the rest retrieved from reference TRBV28 and TRBJ1-1, is DVKVTQSSRYLVKRTGEKVFLECVQDMDHENMFWYRQDPGLGLRLIYFSYDVKMKEKGDIPEGYSVSREKKERFSLILESASTNQTSMYLCASSQNTEAFFGQGTRLTVV.

CDR3 bases: TGTGCCAGCAGTTTAGCGCGGCACAATCAGCCCCAGCATTTT. This encodes CASSLARHNQPQHF. The genes are TRBV28 and TRBJ1-5; unclear D gene. Germline V CDR1 and CDR2: MDHEN, SYDVKM. Trimming stripped 2 bases from V and 3 bases from J, with 8 bases between. The CDR3 sequence is 14 residues long.

This chain joins TRBV28 and TRBJ1-4; the match to TRBD1 covers 9 bases. The V gene's germline CDR1 is MDHEN and CDR2 SYDVKM. The CDR3 spans 18 residues. V was clipped by 4 bases and J by 3 bases; unmatched bases: 12. CDR3 bases: TGTGCCAGCAGTTCTCCGGGACAGGGCTCGATAGCTAATGAAAAACTGTTTTTT. Protein sequence: CASSSPGQGSIANEKLFF.

This clonotype was detected many times. The chain couples TRBV29-1 to TRBJ2-6, with D hard to call. With 6 bases removed from V and 2 bases from J, the gap between germline ends came to 11 bases. The CDR3 runs 14 residues. Germline-derived CDR1 and CDR2 are SQVTM and ANQGSEA. The CDR3 sequence: CSVHLSAGANVLTF. CDR3 DNA sequence: TGCAGCGTACATCTTTCGGCTGGGGCCAACGTCCTGACTTTC.

This clonotype was seen repeatedly, ten times or more. The chain combines TRBV14 with TRBJ2-2; tentatively, D is TRBD2 (6 bases). V was clipped by 4 bases and J by 6 bases, with 24 bases between them. This CDR3 is built from 18 residues. Germline CDR1 is SGHDN and CDR2 is FVKESK. Here the CDR3 DNA reads TGTGCCAGCAGCCCGATGTCGACTAGATCGTTAATGGCCGGGGAGCTGTTTTTT. Translation: CASSPMSTRSLMAGELFF.

This clonotype was seen more than once but under ten times. V usage is TRBV6-6 and J usage is TRBJ1-6; 12 bases are shared with TRBD1. This CDR3 is built from 16 residues. V shed 0 bases, J shed 9 bases, and the junction held 3 bases outside the gene matches. Germline CDR1 reads MNHNY; CDR2 reads SVGAGI (reference sequence). Written as DNA, the CDR3 is TGTGCCAGCAGTTACTCCCCGGGACAGGGGGCTTCACCCCTCCACTTT. Amino acids: CASSYSPGQGASPLHF.

This clonotype has only a few counts. The rearrangement joins TRBV6-1 to TRBJ2-1; 14 bases are shared with TRBD2. Germline V lookup: CDR1 MNHNS, CDR2 SASEGT. The CDR3 runs 14 residues. V lost 6 bases, J lost 10 bases, and 5 bases stayed unmatched. CDR3 sequence reads: CASSSGLAGVEQFF. The CDR3 nucleotides are TGTGCCAGCAGCTCGGGACTAGCGGGAGTCGAGCAGTTCTTC.

This clonotype has a count of ten or more. J is TRBJ1-1 and V is TRBV5-1, with a possible D match to TRBD1 (5 bases). Trimming stripped 0 bases from V and 8 bases from J, with 11 bases between. The CDR3 totals 13 residues. Germline V CDR1 and CDR2: SGHRS, YFSETQ. In nucleotides, the CDR3 is TGCGCCAGCAGCTTGGGTTCAGGGCTCGAAGCTTTCTTT. Translating it yields CASSLGSGLEAFF.

This clonotype was recorded many times. The chain carries TRBV19 and TRBJ1-2; 10 nucleotides agree with TRBD1. V lost 3 bases, J lost 7 bases, and 8 bases stayed unmatched. The CDR3 totals 15 residues. Germline CDR1 is LNHDA and CDR2 is SQIVND (reference sequence). CDR3 bases: TGTGCCAGTAGTATTGCCGGGACAGGGGTTATTGGCTACACCTTC. This gives the protein CASSIAGTGVIGYTF.

This clonotype came up many times. This chain connects TRBV29-1 to TRBJ2-1; TRBD1 matches at 8 bases. Per germline, CDR1 SQVTM and CDR2 ANQGSEA. This CDR3 comprises 14 residues. Germline trimming cut 6 bases from V and 9 bases from J; bases unmatched to any gene: 13. Here the CDR3 reads CSVQTGVPSGEQFF. The CDR3 DNA reads as TGCAGCGTCCAGACAGGGGTACCGTCTGGTGAGCAGTTCTTC.

This clonotype was seen ten or more times. One junction end disagrees with the germline gene, perhaps due to a read error. The J gene is TRBJ2-2, the V gene TRBV7-2; 10 bases map to TRBD2. The CDR3 extends over 18 amino acids. The germline V gene encodes CDR1 SGHTA and CDR2 FQGNSA. The DNA of the CDR3 is TGTGCCAGCAGCCAGAACTCCCCGGGACTAGCGAATACCGGGGAGCTGTTTTTT. This codes for CASSQNSPGLANTGELFF.

Here the CDR3 reads CASSQLIDGDTQYF. The CDR3 nucleotides are TGTGCCAGCAGTCAACTGATCGACGGAGATACGCAGTATTTT. V is TRBV28 and J is TRBJ2-3; D is unresolved. Germline CDR1 is MDHEN and CDR2 is SYDVKM. CDR3 size: 14 residues. Trimming removed 5 bases at V and 5 bases at J, with 14 bases between.

This clonotype was observed at least ten times. The V call is TRBV12-3 or TRBV12-4, the J call TRBJ2-2; D not resolved. The CDR3 consists of 14 residues. Trimming took 6 bases from V and 0 from J, leaving 8 bases between them. This CDR3 reads CASRTRSNTGELFF. The CDR3 DNA sequence: TGTGCCAGCAGGACACGTTCGAACACCGGGGAGCTGTTTTTT.

This clonotype was detected only a few times. V usage is TRBV5-1 and J usage is TRBJ1-1; possible D gene TRBD1, 5 bases. The V and J ends lost 1 base and 6 bases respectively, with 7 bases between them. The CDR3 totals 12 residues. Germline lookup yields CDR1 SGHRS and CDR2 YFSETQ. The CDR3 region is CASSLPGPEAFF. CDR3 nucleotide sequence: TGCGCCAGCAGCTTGCCAGGGCCTGAAGCTTTCTTT. Full variable domain (outside the CDR3, taken from reference TRBV5-1 and TRBJ1-1): KAGVTQTPRYLIKTRGQQVTLSCSPISGHRSVSWYQQTPGQGLQFLFEYFSETQRNKGNFPGRFSGRQFSNSRSEMNVSTLELGDSALYLCASSLPGPEAFFGQGTRLTVV.

This clonotype was counted ten times or more. The chain is built from TRBV24-1 and TRBJ1-5; D is undetermined. V shed 3 bases and J shed 12 bases, with 11 bases lying between them. From germline, CDR1 is KGHDR and CDR2 SFDVKD. CDR3 length equals 12 residues. CDR3 residues: CATSDGPRRQHF. The CDR3 coding sequence is TGTGCCACCAGTGATGGGCCCAGGCGCCAGCATTTT.

The chain couples TRBV27 to TRBJ2-2; D is perhaps TRBD1 (5 bases). Per germline, CDR1 MNHEY and CDR2 SMNVEV (reference sequence). V lost 7 bases and J 2 bases, leaving 14 bases between the germline ends. The CDR3 runs 15 residues. The CDR3 DNA sequence: TGTGCCAGCAACGATCAGGGTCCTAACACCGGGGAGCTGTTTTTT. This encodes CASNDQGPNTGELFF.